This entry is about one T cell receptor beta chain. The data belong to a study of T cell clones after liver transplantation. About the research overall: TCRbeta sequencing after a pre-transplant mixed lymphocyte reaction identified graft-donor-reactive clones, later tracked in post-transplant blood.

Trimming removed 6 bases at V and 1 base at J, with 12 bases between. Germline loops: CDR1 MDHEN, CDR2 SYDVKM. The CDR3 sequence is 14 residues long. TCRdb's copy holds only in-frame clones and misses some; the assay was immunoSEQ multiplex PCR. The sample lists 65,000 to 95,000 clones; 75% to 85% were seen once. V and J are TRBV28 and TRBJ1-1; a weak D match, TRBD1 (5 bases). The source material was CD4+ T cells from blood, sampled before liver transplant. This sequence originates from a human donor who received a liver transplant. The CDR3 sequence: CASRPGRWNTEAFF. For the CDR3, the DNA is TGTGCCAGCAGACCGGGACGGTGGAACACTGAAGCTTTCTTT.